Listed here are 4 T cell receptor beta chains from one sample, sequenced in a study of T cells in Graves' hyperthyroidism and ophthalmopathy. The source material, RNA transcripts, was used to amplify TCR beta CDR3 regions. The HTBI primer set drove a first-round RT-PCR of the TCR CDR3. In TCRdb, the multiplex PCR reads were re-called with MiXCR into one record per CDR3 protein. The sample lists 250,000 to 300,000 distinct CDR3 sequences, approximately 14% occurring once. The specimen sequenced was blood. These receptor sequences come from a woman between 40 and 55 years old with Graves' hyperthyroidism that later progressed to Graves' ophthalmopathy.

This clonotype has a count of ten or more. The J gene is TRBJ2-1, the V gene TRBV5-1, with unresolved D. The CDR3 totals 15 residues. The V end lost 1 base, the J end lost 8 bases, and 16 bases lay between the germline ends. Germline CDR1 is SGHRS and CDR2 is YFSETQ. CDR3 residues: CASSLSVKGSYEQFF. In DNA, the CDR3 is TGCGCCAGCAGCTTGTCTGTGAAAGGTAGTTATGAGCAGTTCTTC.

V and J are TRBV20-1 and TRBJ2-3; D is ambiguous. Germline V lookup: CDR1 DFQATT, CDR2 SNEGSKA (reference sequence). The CDR3 has 14 amino acids. Trimming removed 1 base from V and 2 bases from J, with 10 bases in between. CDR3: CSARVEDSTDTQYF. In DNA form, the CDR3 reads TGCAGTGCTAGAGTCGAGGATTCCACAGATACGCAGTATTTT.

This clonotype was observed many times. J is TRBJ2-1 and V is TRBV27; weak D call: TRBD2 (6 bases). Germline CDR1 MNHEY, CDR2 SMNVEV (reference sequence). V was clipped by 5 bases and J by 8 bases, with 19 bases between them. The CDR3 length is 15 residues. CDR3 nucleotide sequence: TGTGCCAGCAGTAACGGGAGAGGGGTTGTAGATGAGCAGTTCTTC. This sequence encodes CASSNGRGVVDEQFF.

This chain connects TRBV9 to TRBJ2-7, with D perhaps matching TRBD2 (5 bases). The CDR3 runs to 15 residues. Trimming pared 0 bases from V and 3 bases from J, leaving 13 bases between. Germline loops: CDR1 SGDLS, CDR2 YYNGEE. In nucleotides, the CDR3 is TGTGCCAGCAGCGTAGAGGGCGGGCCATTCTACGAGCAGTACTTC. Its protein is CASSVEGGPFYEQYF.